The 4 T cell receptor beta chains reported below all come from one sample, sequenced in a study of early T cells in non-severe SARS-CoV-2 infection. TCRdb processed the 5' RACE reads anew with MiXCR; each CDR3 protein has one entry. This sample carries about 76,000 distinct CDR3 sequences, approximately 10% of them seen once, and the ten largest clones take about 4.8%. Sequencing was carried out using whole blood. These receptors all stem from an adult who was a healthcare worker with PCR-confirmed SARS-CoV-2 infection or an uninfected control (not recorded which).

The gene calls are TRBV18 and TRBJ2-1; 7 bases map to TRBD2. The germline CDR1 and CDR2 sequences are KGHSH and LQKENI. V dropped 2 bases and J dropped 7; count of bases not matched to a gene: 11. The CDR3 totals 16 residues. The CDR3 region has the DNA TGTGCCAGCTCACCAGAGAGCGGGGACCCTCTTAATGAGCAGTTCTTC. This codes for CASSPESGDPLNEQFF.

By share, this clonotype counts as medium-sized. The chain uses TRBV7-2 and TRBJ2-1, with TRBD2 matching 8 bases. The germline gives CDR1 SGHTA, CDR2 FQGNSA. This CDR3 spans 15 amino acids. The V and J ends lost 5 bases and 4 bases, in that order; junction bases with no gene match: 7. The CDR3 loop is CASSPLRGAYNEQFF. Written as DNA, the CDR3 is TGTGCCAGCAGCCCCCTGCGGGGGGCGTACAATGAGCAGTTCTTC.

The chain recombines TRBV18 with TRBJ2-1, with a possible D match to TRBD1 (6 bases). Trimming left V 2 bases short and J 5 bases short, with 7 bases between. This CDR3 is built from 13 residues. The germline gives CDR1 KGHSH, CDR2 LQKENI. The CDR3 coding sequence is TGTGCCAGCTCACCATACAGGGACAATGAGCAGTTCTTC. Residues: CASSPYRDNEQFF.

The chain employs TRBV19 and TRBJ2-1; TRBD1 matches 9 bases. The CDR3 has 15 residues. Per the germline V gene, CDR1 is LNHDA and CDR2 is SQIVND (reference sequence). Losses at the gene ends were 6 bases for V and 1 base for J; bases not matched to a gene: 4. The CDR3 region has the DNA TGTGCCAGTAGCCGGGACAGGGTGTCCTACAATGAGCAGTTCTTC. Its protein product is CASSRDRVSYNEQFF.